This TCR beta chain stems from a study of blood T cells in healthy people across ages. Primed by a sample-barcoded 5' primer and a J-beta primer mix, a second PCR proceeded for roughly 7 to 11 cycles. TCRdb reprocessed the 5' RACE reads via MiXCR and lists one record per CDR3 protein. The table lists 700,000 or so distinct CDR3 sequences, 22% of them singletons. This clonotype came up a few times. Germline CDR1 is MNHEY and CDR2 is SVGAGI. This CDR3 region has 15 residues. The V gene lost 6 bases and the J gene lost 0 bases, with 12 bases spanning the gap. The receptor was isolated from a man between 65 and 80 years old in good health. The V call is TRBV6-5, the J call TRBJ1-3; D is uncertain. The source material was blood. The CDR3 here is CASSGEGGSGNTIYF. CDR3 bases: TGTGCCAGCAGCGGTGAAGGTGGCTCTGGAAACACCATATATTTT.